This T cell receptor (beta chain) was captured by sequencing in a study of OX40 agonist ivuxolimab in advanced cancers. Overall study: Three patients, one with hepatocellular carcinoma and two with cutaneous melanoma, responded partially.

Sequencing used immunoSEQ multiplex PCR; TCRdb keeps in-frame clones, though not all of them. The sample yields about 78,000 clones, around nine tenths seen once. As regards this clone: Its target is unknown.

Germline assignment: CDR1 LNHDA and CDR2 SQIVND (reference sequence). V lost 3 bases and J lost 5, with 11 bases in between. There are 14 residues in the CDR3. Findings and limits, study-wide: In CD8+ T cells, expanded clones were on average more numerous than in CD4+. Circulating CD4+ and CD8+ T cells showed clonal expansion by week 6 at 0.1 to 3.0 mg/kg.

The cohort excluded patients with autoimmune disease history or systemic immunosuppression. This chain uses TRBV19 with TRBJ1-5; the D gene is possibly TRBD1 (5 bases). The TCR was taken from an adult with an advanced solid tumor such as melanoma, head and neck, liver or kidney cancer. Specimen: CD4+ or CD8+ T cells sorted from blood, collected in a trial of the OX40 agonist ivuxolimab. The CDR3 coding sequence is TGTGCCAGTAGTATCCGGGGGGAGGATCAGCCCCAGCATTTT. It codes for CASSIRGEDQPQHF.